These 4 T cell receptor beta chains were all obtained from the same sample, sequenced in a study of CD8+CD57+ T cells in acquired aplastic anemia (dated by TCRdb to 2016 to 2019). The sequencer listed for this sample is Illumina HiSeq 2000. TCR beta VDJ combination and CDR3 sequence profiling used genomic DNA as the template. TCRdb reanalyzed the raw reads on its own, using fastp at Q25 for trimming and MiXCR for clone calling, and kept in-frame beta chains. Every entry covers one CDR3 protein and lists the most common genes and DNA from its rows. The sample table holds about 160,000 distinct CDR3 sequences, of which roughly 50% were seen once. 3% to 4% of the sample is in the top ten clones. The patients picked for sequencing were ones in whom flow cytometry had shown an expansion of CD8+CD57+ cells. The sequenced sample was sorted CD4+, CD8+, or CD8+CD57+ T cells (not recorded which) from PBMCs. Source of these receptors: a human donor with aplastic anemia.

V is TRBV13 and J is TRBJ2-2; 9 bases are a match to TRBD2. This CDR3 region has 14 residues. Per the germline V gene, CDR1 is PRHDT and CDR2 is FYEKMQ (reference sequence). V dropped 3 bases and J dropped 8; count of bases not matched to a gene: 4. CDR3 residues: CASSLGLAPGELFF. In nucleotides, the CDR3 is TGTGCCAGCAGCTTGGGACTAGCCCCTGGGGAGCTGTTTTTT.

The gene calls are TRBV6-1 and TRBJ1-1, with D maybe TRBD1 (5 bases). The germline V gene encodes CDR1 MNHNS and CDR2 SASEGT. This CDR3 has 13 amino acids. Trimming took 6 bases from V and 4 from J, leaving 12 bases between them. CDR3 coding DNA: TGTGCCAGCAGACGCGGGGCACCCACTGAAGCTTTCTTT. This codes for CASRRGAPTEAFF.

V is TRBV11-2 and J is TRBJ2-1, with TRBD1 as a possible D gene (5 bases). V was cut by 5 bases and J by 9 bases, with 20 bases left in between. The CDR3 runs 15 residues. Germline V gene sequence: CDR1 SGHAT, CDR2 FQNNGV. CDR3 coding DNA: TGTGCCAGCAGCGTTCAGGGAACACCTCTCTTTGAGCAGTTCTTC. It translates to CASSVQGTPLFEQFF.

This clonotype was counted a single time. The chain has TRBV11-1 and TRBJ2-3; possible D gene TRBD1, 6 bases. Per germline, CDR1 SGHAT and CDR2 FQDESV (reference sequence). This CDR3 contains 17 residues. V was clipped by 0 bases and J by 0 bases, with 13 bases between them. The CDR3 sequence is CASSLAGTSPSTDTQYF. The CDR3 nucleotides are TGTGCCAGCAGCTTAGCGGGGACATCCCCTAGCACAGATACGCAGTATTTT.